This T cell receptor (beta chain) is from a study of response to subunit inactivated influenza vaccine. Study-wide points: Authors suggested seasonal influenza vaccinations each recruit few new T cells.

About this clonotype: Its antigen is still unknown.

TCRdb passed the RT-PCR reads through MiXCR, listing each CDR3 protein once. This table has around 750,000 distinct CDR3 sequences, about 20% appearing once. V was cut by 0 bases and J by 0 bases, with 9 bases left in between. There are 17 residues in the CDR3. CDR1 is LGHNA, CDR2 YSLEER, per germline. The rearrangement uses TRBV4-3 and TRBJ1-6; D is perhaps TRBD1 (5 bases). The origin of this receptor is a man in his fifties or sixties who received an inactivated influenza vaccine. Sequencing was performed on PBMCs from blood, taken roughly 5 days after vaccination. CDR3 coding DNA: TGCGCCAGCAGCCAAGATGGGGCAAGCTCCTATAATTCACCCCTCCACTTT. Translation: CASSQDGASSYNSPLHF.